This T cell receptor (beta chain) was sequenced in a study of shared clonotypes between healthy human individuals. HIV-negative, healthy adults without recent acute infections or vaccinations were the donors. In germline, CDR1 is SNHLY, CDR2 FYNNEI. There are 14 residues in the CDR3. Data came from immunoSEQ multiplex PCR; TCRdb stores just in-frame clones and leaves some out. The table shows around 530,000 clones, with around three quarters occurring only once. The sequencing input was PBMCs. The sequence came from a woman in her thirties or forties in good health. Some clones in this sample may be carry-over from other donors' samples. The chain joins TRBV2 to TRBJ2-5, with a possible D match to TRBD1 (6 bases). With the DNA end fitting TRBJ2-7 better, the J assignment may be wrong. CDR3 coding DNA: TGTGCCAGCAGTGAATATGGGGGCTTATACGAGCAGTACTTC. This gives the protein CASSEYGGLYEQYF.